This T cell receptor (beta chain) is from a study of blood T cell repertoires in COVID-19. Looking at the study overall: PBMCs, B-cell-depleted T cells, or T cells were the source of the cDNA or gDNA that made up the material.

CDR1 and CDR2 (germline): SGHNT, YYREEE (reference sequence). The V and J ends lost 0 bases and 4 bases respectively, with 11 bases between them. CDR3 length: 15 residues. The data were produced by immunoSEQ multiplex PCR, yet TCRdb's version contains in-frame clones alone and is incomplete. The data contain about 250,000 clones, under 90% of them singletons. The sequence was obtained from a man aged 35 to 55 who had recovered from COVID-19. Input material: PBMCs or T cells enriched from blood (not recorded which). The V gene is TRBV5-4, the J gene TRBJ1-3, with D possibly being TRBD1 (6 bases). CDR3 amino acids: CASSLGQGTGNTIYF. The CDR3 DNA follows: TGTGCCAGCAGCTTGGGGCAGGGGACAGGAAACACCATATATTTT.